The 6 T cell receptor beta chains in this list originate from one sample, sequenced in a study of OX40 agonist ivuxolimab in advanced cancers. The table came from immunoSEQ multiplex PCR; TCRdb's copy has only in-frame clones and leaves some out. This table holds around 76,000 clones, 94% found once. The specimen was CD4+ or CD8+ T cells sorted from blood, collected in a trial of the OX40 agonist ivuxolimab. The receptors stem from an adult with an advanced solid tumor such as melanoma, head and neck, liver or kidney cancer.

The chain is built from TRBV7-9 and TRBJ2-1; 8 bases align to TRBD1. Looked up from germline, CDR1 is SEHNR and CDR2 is FQNEAQ (reference sequence). CDR3 length: 16 residues. With V trimmed by 6 bases and J by 4 bases, 11 bases remained unmatched. The CDR3 DNA reads TGTGCCAGCAGGGGACCGGGACAGGTGCCGTACAATGAGCAGTTCTTC. Protein sequence: CASRGPGQVPYNEQFF.

The sample holds one count of this clone. This chain connects TRBV6-5 to TRBJ2-1; TRBD2 agrees at 8 bases. CDR1 MNHEY and CDR2 SVGAGI come from the germline V gene. V lost 6 bases and J lost 2; bases outside the gene matches: 6. The CDR3 is made up of 15 amino acids. The CDR3 sequence: CASSDLAGTYNEQFF. As DNA, the CDR3 is TGTGCCAGCAGCGACTTAGCGGGAACCTACAATGAGCAGTTCTTC.

The chain employs TRBV4-3 and TRBJ1-4, with D possibly matching TRBD1 (5 bases). The CDR3 length is 15 residues. In germline, CDR1 is LGHNA, CDR2 YSLEER. V lost 0 bases and J lost 3, with 8 bases in between. The chain's CDR3 is CASSQDRGPNEKLFF. The CDR3, as DNA: TGCGCCAGCAGCCAAGATCGGGGCCCTAATGAAAAACTGTTTTTT.

This sequence joins TRBV5-1 and TRBJ2-1, with 11 bases lining up with TRBD2. This CDR3 is built from 16 residues. V lost 4 bases and J lost 3; bases outside the gene matches: 6. CDR1 SGHRS and CDR2 YFSETQ come from the germline V gene. The CDR3, as DNA: TGCGCCAGCAGCGCCGGGACTAGCGGTATCTACAATGAGCAGTTCTTC. As protein: CASSAGTSGIYNEQFF.

V is TRBV2 and J is TRBJ1-5; 9 bases align to TRBD1. Germline trimming cut 6 bases from V and 6 bases from J; bases unmatched to any gene: 15. This CDR3 is built from 17 residues. Germline V lookup: CDR1 SNHLY, CDR2 FYNNEI. CDR3 in amino acids: CASSHTGQGRFAQPQHF. The CDR3 nucleotides are TGTGCCAGCAGCCACACCGGACAGGGGAGGTTTGCTCAGCCCCAGCATTTT.

The CDR3 loop is CASRPDRVDNEKLFF. Here the CDR3 DNA reads TGTGCCAGTAGACCCGACAGGGTTGATAATGAAAAACTGTTTTTT. The chain links TRBV19 to TRBJ1-4, with TRBD1 identical over 7 bases. Germline CDR1 is LNHDA and CDR2 is SQIVND (reference sequence). With 6 bases clipped from V and 4 bases from J, the junction kept 8 bases outside the gene matches. The CDR3 is 15 residues long.